Below are 4 T cell receptor beta chains sequenced from a single sample in a study of T-cell reconstitution after alpha-beta-depleted transplantation in children. During its preparation, the TCRbeta library received unique molecular identifiers. TCRdb redid the calling of the PCR reads with MiXCR, one entry per CDR3 protein. The sample shows hundreds of thousands of distinct CDR3 sequences, roughly 15% of them seen only once. Sequenced here: PBMCs, mostly from graft donor cells, sampled 360 days after TCRalphabeta/CD19-depleted stem cell transplant. Source of these receptors: a male patient aged 2-15 years who had a stem cell transplant for acute lymphoblastic leukemia, so the T cells may come from the graft donor.

V gene TRBV7-6 combines with J gene TRBJ2-5, with TRBD2 matching 8 bases. V trimming: 5 bases; J trimming: 4 bases; junction bases outside the gene matches: 6. Germline CDR1 and CDR2: SGHVS and FNYEAQ. The CDR3 consists of 14 residues. This CDR3 reads CASSRGGTPETQYF. The CDR3 DNA reads TGTGCCAGCAGCCGCGGGGGGACCCCAGAGACCCAGTACTTC.

This rearrangement joins TRBV20-1 to TRBJ2-2; 7 bases are a match to TRBD1. The germline CDR1 and CDR2 sequences are DFQATT and SNEGSKA (reference sequence). V shed 6 bases, J shed 3 bases, and the junction held 7 bases outside the gene matches. This CDR3 region has 14 residues. The CDR3 protein is CSAHWDSYTGELFF. The CDR3, as DNA: TGCAGTGCCCATTGGGACAGCTACACCGGGGAGCTGTTTTTT.

This chain uses TRBV20-1 with TRBJ2-3, with D maybe TRBD1 (6 bases). CDR3 length equals 13 residues. V lost 6 bases, J lost 4 bases, and 14 bases lay in between. In germline, CDR1 is DFQATT, CDR2 SNEGSKA (reference sequence). The CDR3 coding sequence is TGCAGTGCCGAGAACGAGGGGGCAGATACGCAGTATTTT. It translates to CSAENEGADTQYF.

J is TRBJ2-7 and V is TRBV7-2, with D possibly being TRBD1 or TRBD2 (5 bases each). Germline assignment: CDR1 SGHTA and CDR2 FQGNSA. The CDR3 is made up of 16 amino acids. The V gene lost 7 bases and the J gene lost 1 base, with 20 bases spanning the gap. The CDR3 bases are TGTGCCAGCATCCCCGGGCCCGGGACGGTGTCCTACGAGCAGTACTTC. Its protein product is CASIPGPGTVSYEQYF.